Shown below are 12 T cell receptor beta chains from a single sample sequenced in a study of T cells in Graves' hyperthyroidism and ophthalmopathy. Using RNA transcripts as the source, TCR beta CDR3 regions were amplified. In the first-round RT-PCR of the TCR CDR3, the HTBI primer set was used. TCRdb reanalysed the multiplex PCR reads using MiXCR and keeps one entry per CDR3 protein. This table holds over 350,000 distinct CDR3 sequences, more than 12% found once. The sample was blood. Every receptor here comes from a man aged 50 to 60 with Graves' ophthalmopathy.

A few counts support this clonotype. V gene TRBV11-2 combines with J gene TRBJ2-6; the match to TRBD2 covers 7 bases. The CDR3 consists of 18 residues. Germline V CDR1 and CDR2: SGHAT, FQNNGV. V shed 4 bases and J 0 bases; nucleotides not matched to a gene: 9. CDR3 sequence: CASSSGGGAPSGANVLTF. The CDR3 region has the DNA TGTGCCAGCAGCTCCGGGGGAGGGGCACCCTCTGGGGCCAACGTCCTGACTTTC.

The chain links TRBV6-2 or TRBV6-3 to TRBJ2-5; D possibly corresponds to TRBD1 (6 bases). V was trimmed by 4 bases and J by 2 bases, leaving 11 bases between them. The length of the CDR3 is 14 residues. The V gene's germline CDR1 is MNHEY and CDR2 SVGEGT. The CDR3 loop reads CASSSRGGQETQYF. For the CDR3, the DNA is TGTGCCAGCAGTTCCAGGGGTGGGCAAGAGACCCAGTACTTC.

V gene TRBV18 combines with J gene TRBJ2-1; 13 nucleotides line up with TRBD2. The V and J ends lost 6 bases and 5 bases, in that order; junction bases with no gene match: 19. Germline assignment: CDR1 KGHSH and CDR2 LQKENI. This CDR3 contains 20 residues. The CDR3: CASSPTGTSGILIFDNEQFF. CDR3 nucleotide sequence: TGTGCCAGCTCGCCCACCGGGACTAGCGGGATACTCATCTTCGACAATGAGCAGTTCTTC.

As for this clonotype: This may come from a read error, since a much larger clone is one base off. The chain joins TRBV28 to TRBJ2-5; possibly TRBD1 or TRBD2 for D (6 bases each). The V gene lost 8 bases and the J gene lost 5 bases, with 27 bases spanning the gap. Per germline, CDR1 MDHEN and CDR2 SYDVKM. The CDR3 runs to 17 residues. DNA for the CDR3: TGTGCCAGCCGAGAGGGGGGCTCGGGCGGGTGCCGGGAGACCCAGTACTTC. Protein product: CASREGGSGGCRETQYF.

This clonotype was counted only a few times. CDR3 nucleotide sequence: TGTGCCTGGAGGGTGACTAGCGGCACCTACGAGCAGTACTTC. Translated: CAWRVTSGTYEQYF. The gene calls are TRBV30 and TRBJ2-7; 9 bases align to TRBD2. Looked up from germline, CDR1 is GTSNPN and CDR2 is SVGIG (reference sequence). This CDR3 region has 14 residues. V gave up 3 bases and J gave up 2 bases; unmatched junction bases: 5. The complete variable domain, with remaining parts taken from reference TRBV30 and TRBJ2-7, reads SQTIHQWPATLVQPVGSPLSLECTVEGTSNPNLYWYRQAAGRGLQLLFYSVGIGQISSEVPQNLSASRPQDRQFILSSKKLLLSDSGFYLCAWRVTSGTYEQYFGPGTRLTVT.

This clonotype was counted many times. This sequence joins TRBV27 and TRBJ2-2; D is uncertain. The CDR3 consists of 17 residues. Germline V gives CDR1 MNHEY, CDR2 SMNVEV (reference sequence). The V end lost 5 bases, the J end lost 0 bases, and 16 bases lay between the germline ends. The CDR3 bases are TGTGCCAGCAGTACCCGATTAGCTGAGACGAACACCGGGGAGCTGTTTTTT. This translates into CASSTRLAETNTGELFF.

This clonotype was counted at least ten times. The rearrangement links TRBV10-3 to TRBJ2-7, with D perhaps TRBD2 (5 bases). The germline gives CDR1 ENHRY, CDR2 SYGVKD. The CDR3 is 16 amino acids. Trimming left V 3 bases short and J 1 base short, with 16 bases between. In DNA, the CDR3 is TGTGCCATCAGTGAACGAGCGAGCGGCGATTCCTACGAGCAGTACTTC. Protein product: CAISERASGDSYEQYF.

The sample holds a few counts of this clonotype. The chain couples TRBV6-6 to TRBJ2-1; D not resolved. CDR3 length: 13 residues. Germline V gene data show CDR1 as MNHNY and CDR2 as SVGAGI (reference sequence). The germline V and J ends were trimmed by 0 bases and 7 bases, with 7 bases remaining between them. In DNA, the CDR3 is TGTGCCAGCAGTTACTCGTTCGCAAATGAGCAGTTCTTC. Its translation: CASSYSFANEQFF.

This chain uses TRBV27 with TRBJ2-2, with a tentative D call TRBD1 (6 bases). The germline gives CDR1 MNHEY, CDR2 SMNVEV (reference sequence). The CDR3 runs to 16 residues. V dropped 6 bases and J dropped 1 base, with 15 bases sitting between them. The CDR3 coding sequence is TGTGCCAGCAGATCAAATCGACAGGAGAACACCGGGGAGCTGTTTTTT. Protein sequence: CASRSNRQENTGELFF.

The chain carries TRBV19 and TRBJ2-7; tentatively, D is TRBD1 (6 bases). CDR1 is LNHDA and CDR2 is SQIVND in the germline V gene (reference sequence). The CDR3 runs 13 residues. Trimming removed 4 bases at V and 6 bases at J, with 13 bases between. CDR3 region: CASSKDRGPEQYF. The CDR3 DNA reads TGTGCCAGTAGTAAGGACAGAGGACCCGAGCAGTACTTC.

The sample holds many counts of this clonotype. The chain couples TRBV5-6 to TRBJ2-3; D is undetermined. This CDR3 is 12 amino acids long. Trimming took off 3 bases at V and 7 bases at J, with 9 bases between the two ends. Germline V gives CDR1 SGHDT, CDR2 YYEEEE. The CDR3 reads CASSSNAHTQYF. CDR3 DNA: TGTGCCAGCAGCTCTAACGCCCATACGCAGTATTTT.

This sequence joins TRBV9 and TRBJ2-7, with TRBD2 matching 13 bases. Looked up from germline, CDR1 is SGDLS and CDR2 is YYNGEE. V gave up 3 bases and J gave up 7 bases; unmatched junction bases: 10. CDR3 size: 16 residues. DNA for the CDR3: TGTGCCAGCAGCGCGGCACTAGCGGGAGGGCCACGTGAGCAGTACTTC. Its protein product is CASSAALAGGPREQYF.